The 21 T cell receptor beta chains below all came from one sample that was sequenced in a study of cytomegalovirus exposure and HLA in healthy donors. 60 Vbeta and 13 Jbeta primers were used in PCR. Here immunoSEQ multiplex PCR was the method, and the copy in TCRdb shows in-frame clones only, minus some. The repertoire includes hundreds of thousands of clones, 70% to 85% of them detected once, and roughly 0.22% sits in the top ten. The specimen sequenced was PBMCs. The origin of the receptors is a girl aged 2 to 10 in good health and CMV-seronegative.

The genes are TRBV5-4 and TRBJ2-1, with TRBD2 matching 7 bases. The V segment lost 4 bases and the J segment 0 bases; nucleotides outside the gene matches: 4. The CDR3 extends over 15 amino acids. Germline loops: CDR1 SGHNT, CDR2 YYREEE (reference sequence). The CDR3 spells CASSILANSYNEQFF. The CDR3 DNA sequence: TGTGCCAGCAGCATACTAGCGAACTCCTACAATGAGCAGTTCTTC. Using reference TRBV5-4 and TRBJ2-1 for the parts outside the CDR3, the full variable domain is ETGVTQSPTHLIKTRGQQVTLRCSSQSGHNTVSWYQQALGQGPQFIFQYYREEENGRGNFPPRFSGLQFPNYSSELNVNALELDDSALYLCASSILANSYNEQFFGPGTRLTVL.

CDR3 loop: CASSAGTGSTYEQYF. The DNA of the CDR3 is TGCGCCAGCAGCGCCGGGACAGGGTCCACCTACGAGCAGTACTTC. The V and J genes are TRBV5-1 and TRBJ2-7; 9 bases map to TRBD1. The V and J ends lost 4 bases and 2 bases, in that order; junction bases with no gene match: 7. Germline lookup yields CDR1 SGHRS and CDR2 YFSETQ. This CDR3 comprises 15 residues. Full variable domain (rest looked up from reference TRBV5-1 and TRBJ2-7): KAGVTQTPRYLIKTRGQQVTLSCSPISGHRSVSWYQQTPGQGLQFLFEYFSETQRNKGNFPGRFSGRQFSNSRSEMNVSTLELGDSALYLCASSAGTGSTYEQYFGPGTRLTVT.

This chain joins TRBV5-4 and TRBJ2-7, with D possibly being TRBD1 (5 bases). The CDR3 extends over 13 amino acids. Germline V CDR1 and CDR2: SGHNT, YYREEE (reference sequence). The V end was cut by 4 bases, the J end by 3 bases, with 11 bases between. DNA for the CDR3: TGTGCCAGCAGCCCCGGCGACAGCTACGAGCAGTACTTC. Encoded protein: CASSPGDSYEQYF.

J is TRBJ2-3 and V is TRBV11-3; D is perhaps TRBD2 (6 bases). Trimming removed 1 base from V and 4 bases from J, with 18 bases in between. The CDR3 runs 17 residues. Germline CDR1 is SGHNT and CDR2 is YENEEA. The CDR3, as DNA: TGTGCCAGCAGCTTAGGGGATTGGGGGGTTGGTGCAGATACGCAGTATTTT. This translates into CASSLGDWGVGADTQYF.

The CDR3 reads CSVPSAPDTEAFF. The DNA of the CDR3 is TGCAGCGTTCCCTCCGCCCCAGACACTGAAGCTTTCTTT. This chain connects TRBV29-1 to TRBJ1-1; D remains ambiguous. Per germline, CDR1 SQVTM and CDR2 ANQGSEA. With 5 bases removed from V and 3 bases from J, the gap between germline ends came to 13 bases. There are 13 residues in the CDR3.

The V call is TRBV5-1, the J call TRBJ1-1; weak D call: TRBD1 (6 bases). CDR1 SGHRS and CDR2 YFSETQ come from the germline V gene. Trimming took off 0 bases at V and 6 bases at J, with 15 bases between the two ends. This CDR3 has 15 residues. This CDR3 reads CASSLERGGTPEAFF. CDR3 in DNA: TGCGCCAGCAGCTTGGAAAGGGGGGGCACGCCTGAAGCTTTCTTT.

The V gene is TRBV7-6, the J gene TRBJ2-1, with 12 bases matching TRBD2. Trimming took 8 bases from V and 6 from J; bases not matched to a gene: 5. This CDR3 contains 14 residues. Germline lookup yields CDR1 SGHVS and CDR2 FNYEAQ. The CDR3 region is CASGSSGGVNEQFF. The DNA of the CDR3 is TGTGCCAGCGGCTCTAGCGGGGGGGTCAATGAGCAGTTCTTC.

CDR3: CASSDRVPYEQYF. CDR3 bases: TGTGCCAGCAGTGACAGGGTTCCGTACGAGCAGTACTTC. The chain is built from TRBV25-1 and TRBJ2-7; D possibly corresponds to TRBD1 (5 bases). Trimming removed 3 bases at V and 4 bases at J, with 10 bases between. Germline CDR1 and CDR2: MGHDK and SYGVNS. The CDR3 is made up of 13 amino acids.

This clone has just a few counts. The rearrangement joins TRBV6-1 to TRBJ1-4; D is undetermined. Germline CDR1 reads MNHNS; CDR2 reads SASEGT. V lost 0 bases and J 7 bases, leaving 9 bases between the germline ends. The CDR3 is 14 amino acids. CDR3 amino acids: CASSEALVLEKLFF. CDR3 in DNA: TGTGCCAGCAGTGAAGCCCTCGTCCTTGAAAAACTGTTTTTT.

The chain combines TRBV4-1 with TRBJ2-1, with TRBD2 matching 11 bases. V shed 3 bases and J 5 bases; nucleotides not matched to a gene: 9. Germline lookup yields CDR1 MGHRA and CDR2 YSYEKL. The CDR3 totals 17 residues. The CDR3 sequence: CASSHKTGTSGNNEQFF. As DNA, the CDR3 is TGCGCCAGCAGCCATAAGACCGGGACTAGCGGCAACAATGAGCAGTTCTTC.

The chain combines TRBV5-1 with TRBJ2-7; D not certain. CDR1 is SGHRS and CDR2 is YFSETQ in the germline V gene. The CDR3 consists of 13 residues. Deletions cut 7 bases from V and 2 bases from J, with 13 bases between. This chain's CDR3 is CASLSEVTYEQYF. DNA of the CDR3: TGCGCCAGCCTGAGCGAGGTAACCTACGAGCAGTACTTC.

This chain connects TRBV6-1 to TRBJ2-7; 7 positions agree with TRBD1. Trimming took 3 bases from V and 1 from J; bases not matched to a gene: 3. The germline V gene has CDR1 MNHNS and CDR2 SASEGT. CDR3 length equals 14 residues. The DNA for the CDR3 is TGTGCCAGCAGTGAGGACAGGTTGTCCTACGAGCAGTACTTC. It specifies CASSEDRLSYEQYF.

The chain combines TRBV5-1 with TRBJ2-1, with a weak D call TRBD2 (6 bases). Germline V gene data show CDR1 as SGHRS and CDR2 as YFSETQ. The CDR3 consists of 13 residues. Between the trimmed V and J ends, which lost 4 bases and 10 bases, there was a span of 15 bases. This chain's CDR3 is CASSTWDSYEQFF. The CDR3 DNA is TGCGCCAGCAGCACCTGGGACTCGTACGAGCAGTTCTTC. The entire variable domain, with the rest obtained from reference TRBV5-1 and TRBJ2-1, is as follows: KAGVTQTPRYLIKTRGQQVTLSCSPISGHRSVSWYQQTPGQGLQFLFEYFSETQRNKGNFPGRFSGRQFSNSRSEMNVSTLELGDSALYLCASSTWDSYEQFFGPGTRLTVL.

The genes are TRBV5-6 and TRBJ1-2; the D gene is possibly TRBD1 (5 bases). V was clipped by 3 bases and J by 8 bases, with 14 bases between them. This CDR3 has 13 residues. Germline CDR1 reads SGHDT; CDR2 reads YYEEEE. The CDR3 sequence is CASSSMADKGYTF. The CDR3 nucleotides are TGTGCCAGCAGCTCGATGGCGGACAAAGGCTACACCTTC.

The chain has TRBV5-4 and TRBJ2-7, with TRBD1 matching 12 bases. The CDR3 is made up of 15 amino acids. Germline trimming cut 4 bases from V and 7 bases from J; bases unmatched to any gene: 9. Looked up from germline, CDR1 is SGHNT and CDR2 is YYREEE (reference sequence). The CDR3 region is CASSPGDRGRLEQYF. DNA for the CDR3: TGTGCCAGCAGCCCAGGGGACAGGGGGCGATTAGAGCAGTACTTC.

V and J are TRBV5-4 and TRBJ2-7; perhaps TRBD1 as D (5 bases). With 0 bases removed from V and 3 bases from J, the gap between germline ends came to 13 bases. The CDR3 runs to 15 residues. Germline V gene data show CDR1 as SGHNT and CDR2 as YYREEE (reference sequence). CDR3: CASSLEATGHYEQYF. The CDR3 DNA reads as TGTGCCAGCAGCTTGGAGGCAACAGGACACTACGAGCAGTACTTC.

This clone was seen once. V gene TRBV2 combines with J gene TRBJ1-2; perhaps TRBD1 as D (5 bases). V was cut by 3 bases and J by 7 bases, with 15 bases left in between. Germline V gives CDR1 SNHLY, CDR2 FYNNEI. The CDR3 length is 14 residues. The CDR3: CASSEGPRMSGYTF. CDR3 coding DNA: TGTGCCAGCAGTGAGGGGCCTCGAATGTCTGGCTACACCTTC.

CDR3 DNA: TGTGCCAGCTACGGGGGAACCTTGTACGAGCAGTACTTC. As protein: CASYGGTLYEQYF. The rearrangement uses TRBV2 and TRBJ2-7; a weak D match, TRBD2 (6 bases). V dropped 8 bases and J dropped 4 bases, with 15 bases sitting between them. Germline CDR1 SNHLY, CDR2 FYNNEI. There are 13 residues in the CDR3.

This clone was seen a handful of times. The chain uses TRBV27 and TRBJ1-5, with D possibly matching TRBD1 (5 bases). The ends were cut back, 3 bases at V and 6 bases at J, with 12 bases in the middle. Germline loops: CDR1 MNHEY, CDR2 SMNVEV (reference sequence). The CDR3 length is 14 residues. The CDR3 spells CASSFSGGCQPQHF. The CDR3 region has the DNA TGTGCCAGCAGTTTTTCCGGGGGGTGTCAGCCCCAGCATTTT.

V and J are TRBV6-1 and TRBJ2-1; 8 positions agree with TRBD2. This CDR3 is built from 15 residues. V shed 4 bases and J 9 bases; nucleotides not matched to a gene: 11. CDR1 and CDR2 from the germline V gene are MNHNS and SASEGT. CDR3 loop: CASSAGGQGRGEQFF. The CDR3 DNA reads as TGTGCCAGCAGTGCGGGGGGGCAGGGCAGGGGTGAGCAGTTCTTC.

This rearrangement joins TRBV2 to TRBJ2-2, with TRBD1 matching 8 bases. The CDR3 totals 15 residues. The V and J ends lost 5 bases and 1 base, in that order; junction bases with no gene match: 3. Germline V gives CDR1 SNHLY, CDR2 FYNNEI. CDR3 nucleotide sequence: TGTGCCAGCAGTTCAGGACAGGGGAACACCGGGGAGCTGTTTTTT. Translating gives CASSSGQGNTGELFF.